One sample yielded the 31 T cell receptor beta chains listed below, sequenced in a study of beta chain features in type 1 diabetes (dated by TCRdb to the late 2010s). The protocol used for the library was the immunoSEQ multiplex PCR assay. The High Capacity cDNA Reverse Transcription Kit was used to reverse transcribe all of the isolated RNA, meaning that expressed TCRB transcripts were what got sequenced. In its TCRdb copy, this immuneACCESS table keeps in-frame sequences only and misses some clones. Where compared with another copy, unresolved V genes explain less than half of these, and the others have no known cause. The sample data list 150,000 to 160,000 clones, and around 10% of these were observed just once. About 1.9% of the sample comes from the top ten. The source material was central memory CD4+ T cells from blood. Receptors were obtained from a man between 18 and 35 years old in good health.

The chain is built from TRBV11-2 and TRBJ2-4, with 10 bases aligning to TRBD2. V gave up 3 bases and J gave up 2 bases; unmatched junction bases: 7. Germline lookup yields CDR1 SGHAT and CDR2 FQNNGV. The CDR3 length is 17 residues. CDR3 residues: CASSLGTSGITKNIQYF. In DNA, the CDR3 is TGTGCCAGCAGCTTGGGAACTAGCGGGATAACCAAAAACATTCAGTACTTC. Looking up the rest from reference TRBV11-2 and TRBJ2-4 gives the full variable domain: EAGVAQSPRYKIIEKRQSVAFWCNPISGHATLYWYQQILGQGPKLLIQFQNNGVVDDSQLPKDRFSAERLKGVDSTLKIQPAKLEDSAVYLCASSLGTSGITKNIQYFGAGTRLSVL.

The CDR3 coding sequence is TGTGCCAGCAGCTTAATGGGGTGGGAAAACACCATATATTTT. It translates to CASSLMGWENTIYF. The chain carries TRBV7-2 and TRBJ1-3; D uncertain. The germline V and J ends were trimmed by 2 bases and 6 bases, with 11 bases remaining between them. Germline V lookup: CDR1 SGHTA, CDR2 FQGNSA. The CDR3 length is 14 residues.

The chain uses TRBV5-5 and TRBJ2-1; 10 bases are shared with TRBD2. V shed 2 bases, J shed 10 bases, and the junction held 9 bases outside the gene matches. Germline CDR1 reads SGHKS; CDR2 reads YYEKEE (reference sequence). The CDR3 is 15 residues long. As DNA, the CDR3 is TGTGCCAGCAGCTTTGGCCTAGCGGGAGTTCAGGAGCAGTTCTTC. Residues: CASSFGLAGVQEQFF.

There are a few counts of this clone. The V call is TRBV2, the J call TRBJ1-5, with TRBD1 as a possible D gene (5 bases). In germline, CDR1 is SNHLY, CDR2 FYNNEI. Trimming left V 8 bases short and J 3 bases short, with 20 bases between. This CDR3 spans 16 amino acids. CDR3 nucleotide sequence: TGTGCCAGCTCCTTTGCGCAGGGATCCTACAATCAGCCCCAGCATTTT. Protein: CASSFAQGSYNQPQHF. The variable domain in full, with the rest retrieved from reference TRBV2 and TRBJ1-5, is EPEVTQTPSHQVTQMGQEVILRCVPISNHLYFYWYRQILGQKVEFLVSFYNNEISEKSEIFDDQFSVERPDGSNFTLKIRSTKLEDSAMYFCASSFAQGSYNQPQHFGDGTRLSIL.

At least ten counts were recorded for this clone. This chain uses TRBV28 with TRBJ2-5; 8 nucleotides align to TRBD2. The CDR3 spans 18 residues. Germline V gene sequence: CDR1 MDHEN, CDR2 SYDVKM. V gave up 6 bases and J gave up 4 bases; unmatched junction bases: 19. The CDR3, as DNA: TGTGCCAGCAGCCAACTTGCCCCGGGACTAGGGATACGAGAGACCCAGTACTTC. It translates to CASSQLAPGLGIRETQYF.

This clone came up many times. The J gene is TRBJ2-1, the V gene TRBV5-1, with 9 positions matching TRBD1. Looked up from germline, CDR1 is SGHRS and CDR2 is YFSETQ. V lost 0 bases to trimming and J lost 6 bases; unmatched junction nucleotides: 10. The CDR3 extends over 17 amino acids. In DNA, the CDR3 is TGCGCCAGCAGCTTGGGAGTCGGGACAGGGCGGGGCAATGAGCAGTTCTTC. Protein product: CASSLGVGTGRGNEQFF.

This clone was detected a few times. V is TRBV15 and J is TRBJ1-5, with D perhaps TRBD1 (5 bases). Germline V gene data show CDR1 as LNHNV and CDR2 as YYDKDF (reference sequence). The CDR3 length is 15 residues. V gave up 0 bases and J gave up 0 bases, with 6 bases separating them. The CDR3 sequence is CATSRDRDSNQPQHF. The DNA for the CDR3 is TGTGCCACCAGCAGAGACAGGGATAGCAATCAGCCCCAGCATTTT. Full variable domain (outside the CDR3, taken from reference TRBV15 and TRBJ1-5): DAMVIQNPRYQVTQFGKPVTLSCSQTLNHNVMYWYQQKSSQAPKLLFHYYDKDFNNEADTPDNFQSRRPNTSFCFLDIRSPGLGDTAMYLCATSRDRDSNQPQHFGDGTRLSIL.

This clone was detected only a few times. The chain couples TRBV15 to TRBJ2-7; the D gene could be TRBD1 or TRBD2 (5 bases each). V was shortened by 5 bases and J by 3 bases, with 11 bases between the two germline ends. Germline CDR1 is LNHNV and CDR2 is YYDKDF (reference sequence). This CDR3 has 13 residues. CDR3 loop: CATSQGRLYEQYF. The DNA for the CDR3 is TGTGCCACCAGCCAGGGACGGCTCTACGAGCAGTACTTC.

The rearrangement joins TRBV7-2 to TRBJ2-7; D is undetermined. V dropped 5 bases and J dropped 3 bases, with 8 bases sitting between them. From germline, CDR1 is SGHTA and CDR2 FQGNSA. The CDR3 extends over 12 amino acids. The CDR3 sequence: CASSPTLYEQYF. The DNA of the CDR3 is TGTGCCAGCAGCCCGACACTCTACGAGCAGTACTTC.

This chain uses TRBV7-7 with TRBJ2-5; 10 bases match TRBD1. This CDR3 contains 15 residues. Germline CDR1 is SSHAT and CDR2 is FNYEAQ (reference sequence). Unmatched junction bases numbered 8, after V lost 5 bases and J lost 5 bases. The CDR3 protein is CASSPQTGGGETQYF. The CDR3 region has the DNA TGTGCCAGCAGCCCTCAGACAGGGGGCGGCGAGACCCAGTACTTC.

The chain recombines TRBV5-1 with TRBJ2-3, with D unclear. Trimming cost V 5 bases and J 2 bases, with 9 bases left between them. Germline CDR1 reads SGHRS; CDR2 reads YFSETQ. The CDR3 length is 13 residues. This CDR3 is CASRRQSTDTQYF. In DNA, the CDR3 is TGCGCCAGCAGGCGGCAATCCACAGATACGCAGTATTTT.

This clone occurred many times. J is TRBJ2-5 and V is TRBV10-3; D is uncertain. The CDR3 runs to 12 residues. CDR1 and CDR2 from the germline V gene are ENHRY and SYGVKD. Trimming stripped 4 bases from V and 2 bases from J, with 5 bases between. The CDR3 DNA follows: TGTGCCATCAGTGGGCAGCAAGAGACCCAGTACTTC. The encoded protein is CAISGQQETQYF.

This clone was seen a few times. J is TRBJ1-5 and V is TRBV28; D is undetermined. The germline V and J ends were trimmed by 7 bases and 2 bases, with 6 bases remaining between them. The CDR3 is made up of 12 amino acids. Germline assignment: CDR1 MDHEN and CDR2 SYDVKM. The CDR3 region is CASKGGNQPQHF. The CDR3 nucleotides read TGTGCCAGCAAGGGTGGCAATCAGCCCCAGCATTTT.

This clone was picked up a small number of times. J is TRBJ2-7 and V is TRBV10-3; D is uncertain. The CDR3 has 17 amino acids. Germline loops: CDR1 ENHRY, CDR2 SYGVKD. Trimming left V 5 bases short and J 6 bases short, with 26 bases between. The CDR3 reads CAISSPPPYAGSGEQYF. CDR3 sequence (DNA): TGTGCCATCAGTTCCCCTCCGCCCTACGCCGGTTCTGGCGAGCAGTACTTC.

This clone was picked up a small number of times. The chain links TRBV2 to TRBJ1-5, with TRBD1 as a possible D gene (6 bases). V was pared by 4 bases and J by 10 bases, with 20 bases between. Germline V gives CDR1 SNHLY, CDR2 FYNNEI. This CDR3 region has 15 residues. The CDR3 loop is CASSVGYRAMRPQHF. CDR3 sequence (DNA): TGTGCCAGCAGTGTGGGATACAGGGCCATGCGACCCCAGCATTTT. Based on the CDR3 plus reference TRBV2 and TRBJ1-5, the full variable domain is EPEVTQTPSHQVTQMGQEVILRCVPISNHLYFYWYRQILGQKVEFLVSFYNNEISEKSEIFDDQFSVERPDGSNFTLKIRSTKLEDSAMYFCASSVGYRAMRPQHFGDGTRLSIL.

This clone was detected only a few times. The CDR3 spells CASSPESVKREQYF. The CDR3 DNA follows: TGTGCCAGCTCACCAGAGTCGGTCAAGCGCGAGCAGTACTTC. The rearrangement links TRBV18 to TRBJ2-7; D is ambiguous. The CDR3 sequence is 14 residues long. The V gene lost 2 bases and the J gene lost 6 bases, with 14 bases spanning the gap. CDR1 and CDR2 (germline): KGHSH, LQKENI.

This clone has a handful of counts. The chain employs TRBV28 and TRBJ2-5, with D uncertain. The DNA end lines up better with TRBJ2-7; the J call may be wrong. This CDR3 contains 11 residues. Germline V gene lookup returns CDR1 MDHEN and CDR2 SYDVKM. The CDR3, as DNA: TGTGCCAGCGGACCAGCCTACGAGCAGTACTTC. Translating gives CASGPAYEQYF.

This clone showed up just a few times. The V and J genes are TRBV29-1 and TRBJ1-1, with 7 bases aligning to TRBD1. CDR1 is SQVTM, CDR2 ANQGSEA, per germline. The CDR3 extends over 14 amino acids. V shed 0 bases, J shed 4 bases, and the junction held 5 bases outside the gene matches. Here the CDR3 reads CSVEDRGKSTEAFF. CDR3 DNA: TGCAGCGTTGAAGACAGGGGGAAAAGCACTGAAGCTTTCTTT. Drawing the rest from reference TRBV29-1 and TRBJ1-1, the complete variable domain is SAVISQKPSRDICQRGTSLTIQCQVDSQVTMMFWYRQQPGQSLTLIATANQGSEATYESGFVIDKFPISRPNLTFSTLTVSNMSPEDSSIYLCSVEDRGKSTEAFFGQGTRLTVV.

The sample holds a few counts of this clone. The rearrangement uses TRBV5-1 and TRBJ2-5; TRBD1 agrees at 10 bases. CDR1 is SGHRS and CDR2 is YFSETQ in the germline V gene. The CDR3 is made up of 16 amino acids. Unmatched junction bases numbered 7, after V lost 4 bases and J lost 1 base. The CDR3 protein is CASSAEGTGAQETQYF. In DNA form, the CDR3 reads TGCGCCAGCAGCGCGGAAGGGACAGGGGCCCAAGAGACCCAGTACTTC.

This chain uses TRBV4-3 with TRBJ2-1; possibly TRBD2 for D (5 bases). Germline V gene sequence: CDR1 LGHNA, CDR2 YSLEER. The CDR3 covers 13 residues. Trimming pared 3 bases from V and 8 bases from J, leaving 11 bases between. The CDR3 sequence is CASSQRTEHEQFF. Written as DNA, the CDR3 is TGCGCCAGCAGCCAGAGGACTGAGCATGAGCAGTTCTTC.

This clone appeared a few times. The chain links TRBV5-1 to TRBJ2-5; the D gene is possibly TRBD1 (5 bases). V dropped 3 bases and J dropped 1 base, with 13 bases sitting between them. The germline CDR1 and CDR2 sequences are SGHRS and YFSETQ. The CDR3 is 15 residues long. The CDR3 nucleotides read TGCGCCAGCAGCTCTCAGACAGTGGGCCAAGAGACCCAGTACTTC. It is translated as CASSSQTVGQETQYF.

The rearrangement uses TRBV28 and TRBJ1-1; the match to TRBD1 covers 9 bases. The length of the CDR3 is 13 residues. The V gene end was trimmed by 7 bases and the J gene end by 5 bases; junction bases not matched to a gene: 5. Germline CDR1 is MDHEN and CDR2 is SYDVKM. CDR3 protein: CASKDRGRTEAFF. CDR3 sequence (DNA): TGTGCCAGCAAAGACAGGGGGAGGACTGAAGCTTTCTTT.

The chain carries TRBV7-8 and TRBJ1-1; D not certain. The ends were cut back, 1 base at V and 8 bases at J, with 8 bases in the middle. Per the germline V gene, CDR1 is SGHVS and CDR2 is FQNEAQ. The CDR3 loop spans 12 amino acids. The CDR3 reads CASSLVEAEAFF. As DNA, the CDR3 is TGTGCCAGCAGCTTAGTAGAGGCCGAAGCTTTCTTT.

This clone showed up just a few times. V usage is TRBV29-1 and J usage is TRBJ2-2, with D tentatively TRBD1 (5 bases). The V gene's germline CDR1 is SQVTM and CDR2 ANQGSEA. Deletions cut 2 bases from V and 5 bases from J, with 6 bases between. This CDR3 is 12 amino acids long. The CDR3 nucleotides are TGCAGCGTTGAAAGGGGAACCGGGGAGCTGTTTTTT. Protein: CSVERGTGELFF.

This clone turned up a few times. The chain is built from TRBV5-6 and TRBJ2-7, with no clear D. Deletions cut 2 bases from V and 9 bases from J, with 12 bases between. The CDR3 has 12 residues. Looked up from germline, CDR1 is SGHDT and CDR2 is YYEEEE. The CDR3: CASSFINKMQYF. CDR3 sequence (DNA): TGTGCCAGCAGCTTCATAAATAAGATGCAGTACTTC.

Written as DNA, the CDR3 is TGTGCCAGCAGCTTAGCCTCTCGGGGGAATGAGCAGTTCTTC. It is translated as CASSLASRGNEQFF. The chain employs TRBV7-2 and TRBJ2-1, with D possibly being TRBD2 (6 bases). This CDR3 region has 14 residues. Germline CDR1 SGHTA, CDR2 FQGNSA. V dropped 0 bases and J dropped 7 bases, with 10 bases sitting between them.

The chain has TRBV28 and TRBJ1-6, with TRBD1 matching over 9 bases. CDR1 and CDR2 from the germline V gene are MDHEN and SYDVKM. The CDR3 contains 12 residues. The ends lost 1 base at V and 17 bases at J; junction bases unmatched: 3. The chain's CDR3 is CASSLLGTGIHF. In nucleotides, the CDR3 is TGTGCCAGCAGTTTATTGGGGACAGGGATCCACTTT.

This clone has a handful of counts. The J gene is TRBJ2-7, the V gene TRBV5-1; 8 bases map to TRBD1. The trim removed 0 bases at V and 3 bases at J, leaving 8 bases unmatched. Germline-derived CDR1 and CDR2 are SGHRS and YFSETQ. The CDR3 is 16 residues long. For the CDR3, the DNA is TGCGCCAGCAGCTTGGATACGGGACAGGAATACTACGAGCAGTACTTC. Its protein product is CASSLDTGQEYYEQYF.

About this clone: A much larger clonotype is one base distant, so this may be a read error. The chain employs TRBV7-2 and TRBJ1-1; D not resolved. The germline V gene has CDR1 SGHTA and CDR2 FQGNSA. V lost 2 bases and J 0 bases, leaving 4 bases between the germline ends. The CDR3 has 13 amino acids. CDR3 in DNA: TGTGCCAGCAGCTTACAGGTGAACACTGAAGCTTTCTTT. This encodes CASSLQVNTEAFF.

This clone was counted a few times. The CDR3 region is CASSPGGSGSYEQYF. The DNA of the CDR3 is TGTGCCAGCAGCCCGGGGGGGTCAGGCTCCTACGAGCAGTACTTC. The rearrangement links TRBV11-2 to TRBJ2-7; 8 nucleotides line up with TRBD2. In germline, CDR1 is SGHAT, CDR2 FQNNGV. CDR3 size: 15 residues. Trimming at V came to 5 bases and at J to 0 bases, leaving 6 bases not matched to a gene.

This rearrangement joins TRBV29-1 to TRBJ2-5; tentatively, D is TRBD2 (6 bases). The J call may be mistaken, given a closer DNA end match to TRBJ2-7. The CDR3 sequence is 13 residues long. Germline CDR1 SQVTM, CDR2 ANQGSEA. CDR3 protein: CSSLGTGSYEQYF. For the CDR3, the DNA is TGCAGCTCCCTAGGGACCGGGAGCTACGAGCAGTACTTC.